The clone carrying this T cell receptor (beta chain) appeared many times. Antigen specificity is unknown. The CDR3 totals 15 residues. V was pared by 1 base and J by 1 base, with 10 bases between. Germline V lookup: CDR1 SGHTA, CDR2 FQGNSA. The data are from a study of early T cells in non-severe SARS-CoV-2 infection. Study-level information: Chains stayed unpaired after sequencing of bulk RNA from unsorted whole blood. Findings and limits, study-wide: Private and CD4 specificities were missed by VDJdb matching, skewed to anti-spike CD8.

Individual cDNA molecules received unique molecular identifiers. TCRdb itself ran the 5' RACE reads through MiXCR, one entry per CDR3 protein. The sample has tens of thousands of distinct CDR3 sequences, 15% seen once. This receptor was taken from an adult who was a healthcare worker with PCR-confirmed SARS-CoV-2 infection or an uninfected control (not recorded which). V usage is TRBV7-2 and J usage is TRBJ2-5; the D is unclear. Sequenced input: whole blood. This chain's CDR3 is CASSLGSALQETQYF. The CDR3 DNA reads TGTGCCAGCAGCTTAGGGAGTGCTCTCCAAGAGACCCAGTACTTC. The full variable domain, rest sourced from reference TRBV7-2 and TRBJ2-5, is GAGVSQSPSNKVTEKGKDVELRCDPISGHTALYWYRQSLGQGLEFLIYFQGNSAPDKSGLPSDRFSAERTGGSVSTLTIQRTQQEDSAVYLCASSLGSALQETQYFGPGTRLLVL.